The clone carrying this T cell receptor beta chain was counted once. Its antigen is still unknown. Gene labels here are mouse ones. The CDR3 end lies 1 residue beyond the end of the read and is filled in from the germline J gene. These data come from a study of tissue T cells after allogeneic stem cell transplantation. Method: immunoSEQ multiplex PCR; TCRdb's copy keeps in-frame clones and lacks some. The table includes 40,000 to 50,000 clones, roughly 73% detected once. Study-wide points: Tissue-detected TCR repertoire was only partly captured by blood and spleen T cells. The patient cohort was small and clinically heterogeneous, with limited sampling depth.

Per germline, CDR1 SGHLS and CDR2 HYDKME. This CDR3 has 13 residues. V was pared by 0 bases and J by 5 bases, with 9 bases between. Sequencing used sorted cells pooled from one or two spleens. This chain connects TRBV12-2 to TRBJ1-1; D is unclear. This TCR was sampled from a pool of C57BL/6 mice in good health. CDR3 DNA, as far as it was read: TGTGCCAGCTCTCTCGACACAGAAACAGAAGTCTTC. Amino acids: CASSLDTETEVF. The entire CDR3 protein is CASSLDTETEVFF.